Described below is a single T cell receptor (beta chain) sequence and its context. The antigen is undetermined. This record belongs to a study of identical twins. Study-level points and caveats: Out-of-frame beta chain sequences displayed weaker excess sharing between twins. Memory repertoires showed no such pattern, whereas abundant cord blood beta clonotypes carried fewer insertions. Those out-of-frame alpha sequences shared by twins showed an excess of low generation probability.

TCRdb re-derived calls from the 5' RACE reads in MiXCR, one entry per CDR3 protein. The data hold some 460,000 distinct CDR3 sequences, with 14% observed a single time. These data were likewise used in another study, on yellow fever vaccine responses in identical twins. That paper notes: Convergence reportedly seemed to mark part of the twins' vaccine T cell response, with personalization marking the rest.

The specimen sequenced was CD4+ T cells sorted from blood. The clonotype was recovered from a woman between 18 and 30 years old in good health.

The CDR3 region is CASREGLAGFNEQFF. As DNA, the CDR3 is TGTGCCAGCAGGGAAGGACTAGCAGGTTTCAATGAGCAGTTCTTC. J is TRBJ2-1 and V is TRBV12-3 or TRBV12-4; TRBD2 aligns across 8 bases. CDR3 length: 15 residues. V dropped 6 bases and J dropped 6; count of bases not matched to a gene: 10.